This entry lists 4 T cell receptor beta chains sequenced from one sample in a study of technical replicates of blood from several donors. The data were produced by immunoSEQ multiplex PCR, yet TCRdb's version contains in-frame clones alone and is incomplete. This table has tens of thousands of clones, roughly 94% appearing once. The sequencing input was T cells isolated from PBMCs. The receptors derive from a human donor in good health.

The V call is TRBV11-1, the J call TRBJ1-1; D unclear. Trimming took off 3 bases at V and 6 bases at J, with 14 bases between the two ends. Germline values: CDR1 SGHAT, CDR2 FQDESV (reference sequence). This CDR3 spans 14 amino acids. In DNA, the CDR3 is TGTGCCAGCAGCTTCCAGGATTATAAGGCTGAAGCTTTCTTT. It translates to CASSFQDYKAEAFF.

The chain combines TRBV2 with TRBJ1-4; 9 nucleotides match TRBD1. CDR3 size: 18 residues. Germline assignment: CDR1 SNHLY and CDR2 FYNNEI. Unmatched junction bases numbered 19, after V lost 7 bases and J lost 7 bases. The CDR3 here is CASTKFEGQGFLGEKLFF. CDR3 bases: TGTGCCAGCACCAAGTTTGAGGGACAGGGCTTCTTAGGTGAAAAACTGTTTTTT.

V is TRBV2 and J is TRBJ2-5; 8 nucleotides agree with TRBD1. The CDR3 extends over 15 amino acids. Germline V CDR1 and CDR2: SNHLY, FYNNEI. Trimming cost V 3 bases and J 1 base; bases outside gene matches: 4. As DNA, the CDR3 is TGTGCCAGCAGTGACAGGGGGCGGGGCCAAGAGACCCAGTACTTC. It codes for CASSDRGRGQETQYF.

This rearrangement joins TRBV15 to TRBJ2-4; D is perhaps TRBD1 (5 bases). The V end lost 0 bases, the J end lost 7 bases, and 13 bases lay between the germline ends. Per the germline V gene, CDR1 is LNHNV and CDR2 is YYDKDF (reference sequence). The CDR3 runs 15 residues. CDR3 sequence (DNA): TGTGCCACCAGCAGAGACAGGGTTTCGGGTAACATTCAGTACTTC. Translated: CATSRDRVSGNIQYF.